This T cell receptor beta chain was obtained from a study of cytomegalovirus exposure and HLA in healthy donors. Study conclusions and caveats: Some V segments, including TRBV6-2 and TRBV6-3, were excluded as indistinguishable. Later analysis placed DRB1 highest and HLA-C lowest in TCR association rates, which differed by HLA locus.

This clone has just one count. Antigen unknown. Donors were nominally healthy when sampled, though unrecorded immune exposures were likely. The PCR employed 60 Vbeta primers together with 13 Jbeta primers. Method: immunoSEQ multiplex PCR; TCRdb's copy keeps in-frame clones and lacks some. This repertoire shows about 230,000 clones, about 80% found once; its top ten account for about 0.58%. In germline, CDR1 is SQVTM, CDR2 ANQGSEA. The CDR3 consists of 12 residues. V was pared by 4 bases and J by 7 bases, with 13 bases between. This chain links TRBV29-1 with TRBJ1-2; D gene unclear. The sequencing sample was made of PBMCs. The receptor comes from a woman aged 40 to 49 in good health and CMV-seronegative. CDR3 sequence: CSVARFMGGYTF. The CDR3 nucleotides read TGCAGCGTTGCCAGGTTTATGGGTGGCTACACCTTC.